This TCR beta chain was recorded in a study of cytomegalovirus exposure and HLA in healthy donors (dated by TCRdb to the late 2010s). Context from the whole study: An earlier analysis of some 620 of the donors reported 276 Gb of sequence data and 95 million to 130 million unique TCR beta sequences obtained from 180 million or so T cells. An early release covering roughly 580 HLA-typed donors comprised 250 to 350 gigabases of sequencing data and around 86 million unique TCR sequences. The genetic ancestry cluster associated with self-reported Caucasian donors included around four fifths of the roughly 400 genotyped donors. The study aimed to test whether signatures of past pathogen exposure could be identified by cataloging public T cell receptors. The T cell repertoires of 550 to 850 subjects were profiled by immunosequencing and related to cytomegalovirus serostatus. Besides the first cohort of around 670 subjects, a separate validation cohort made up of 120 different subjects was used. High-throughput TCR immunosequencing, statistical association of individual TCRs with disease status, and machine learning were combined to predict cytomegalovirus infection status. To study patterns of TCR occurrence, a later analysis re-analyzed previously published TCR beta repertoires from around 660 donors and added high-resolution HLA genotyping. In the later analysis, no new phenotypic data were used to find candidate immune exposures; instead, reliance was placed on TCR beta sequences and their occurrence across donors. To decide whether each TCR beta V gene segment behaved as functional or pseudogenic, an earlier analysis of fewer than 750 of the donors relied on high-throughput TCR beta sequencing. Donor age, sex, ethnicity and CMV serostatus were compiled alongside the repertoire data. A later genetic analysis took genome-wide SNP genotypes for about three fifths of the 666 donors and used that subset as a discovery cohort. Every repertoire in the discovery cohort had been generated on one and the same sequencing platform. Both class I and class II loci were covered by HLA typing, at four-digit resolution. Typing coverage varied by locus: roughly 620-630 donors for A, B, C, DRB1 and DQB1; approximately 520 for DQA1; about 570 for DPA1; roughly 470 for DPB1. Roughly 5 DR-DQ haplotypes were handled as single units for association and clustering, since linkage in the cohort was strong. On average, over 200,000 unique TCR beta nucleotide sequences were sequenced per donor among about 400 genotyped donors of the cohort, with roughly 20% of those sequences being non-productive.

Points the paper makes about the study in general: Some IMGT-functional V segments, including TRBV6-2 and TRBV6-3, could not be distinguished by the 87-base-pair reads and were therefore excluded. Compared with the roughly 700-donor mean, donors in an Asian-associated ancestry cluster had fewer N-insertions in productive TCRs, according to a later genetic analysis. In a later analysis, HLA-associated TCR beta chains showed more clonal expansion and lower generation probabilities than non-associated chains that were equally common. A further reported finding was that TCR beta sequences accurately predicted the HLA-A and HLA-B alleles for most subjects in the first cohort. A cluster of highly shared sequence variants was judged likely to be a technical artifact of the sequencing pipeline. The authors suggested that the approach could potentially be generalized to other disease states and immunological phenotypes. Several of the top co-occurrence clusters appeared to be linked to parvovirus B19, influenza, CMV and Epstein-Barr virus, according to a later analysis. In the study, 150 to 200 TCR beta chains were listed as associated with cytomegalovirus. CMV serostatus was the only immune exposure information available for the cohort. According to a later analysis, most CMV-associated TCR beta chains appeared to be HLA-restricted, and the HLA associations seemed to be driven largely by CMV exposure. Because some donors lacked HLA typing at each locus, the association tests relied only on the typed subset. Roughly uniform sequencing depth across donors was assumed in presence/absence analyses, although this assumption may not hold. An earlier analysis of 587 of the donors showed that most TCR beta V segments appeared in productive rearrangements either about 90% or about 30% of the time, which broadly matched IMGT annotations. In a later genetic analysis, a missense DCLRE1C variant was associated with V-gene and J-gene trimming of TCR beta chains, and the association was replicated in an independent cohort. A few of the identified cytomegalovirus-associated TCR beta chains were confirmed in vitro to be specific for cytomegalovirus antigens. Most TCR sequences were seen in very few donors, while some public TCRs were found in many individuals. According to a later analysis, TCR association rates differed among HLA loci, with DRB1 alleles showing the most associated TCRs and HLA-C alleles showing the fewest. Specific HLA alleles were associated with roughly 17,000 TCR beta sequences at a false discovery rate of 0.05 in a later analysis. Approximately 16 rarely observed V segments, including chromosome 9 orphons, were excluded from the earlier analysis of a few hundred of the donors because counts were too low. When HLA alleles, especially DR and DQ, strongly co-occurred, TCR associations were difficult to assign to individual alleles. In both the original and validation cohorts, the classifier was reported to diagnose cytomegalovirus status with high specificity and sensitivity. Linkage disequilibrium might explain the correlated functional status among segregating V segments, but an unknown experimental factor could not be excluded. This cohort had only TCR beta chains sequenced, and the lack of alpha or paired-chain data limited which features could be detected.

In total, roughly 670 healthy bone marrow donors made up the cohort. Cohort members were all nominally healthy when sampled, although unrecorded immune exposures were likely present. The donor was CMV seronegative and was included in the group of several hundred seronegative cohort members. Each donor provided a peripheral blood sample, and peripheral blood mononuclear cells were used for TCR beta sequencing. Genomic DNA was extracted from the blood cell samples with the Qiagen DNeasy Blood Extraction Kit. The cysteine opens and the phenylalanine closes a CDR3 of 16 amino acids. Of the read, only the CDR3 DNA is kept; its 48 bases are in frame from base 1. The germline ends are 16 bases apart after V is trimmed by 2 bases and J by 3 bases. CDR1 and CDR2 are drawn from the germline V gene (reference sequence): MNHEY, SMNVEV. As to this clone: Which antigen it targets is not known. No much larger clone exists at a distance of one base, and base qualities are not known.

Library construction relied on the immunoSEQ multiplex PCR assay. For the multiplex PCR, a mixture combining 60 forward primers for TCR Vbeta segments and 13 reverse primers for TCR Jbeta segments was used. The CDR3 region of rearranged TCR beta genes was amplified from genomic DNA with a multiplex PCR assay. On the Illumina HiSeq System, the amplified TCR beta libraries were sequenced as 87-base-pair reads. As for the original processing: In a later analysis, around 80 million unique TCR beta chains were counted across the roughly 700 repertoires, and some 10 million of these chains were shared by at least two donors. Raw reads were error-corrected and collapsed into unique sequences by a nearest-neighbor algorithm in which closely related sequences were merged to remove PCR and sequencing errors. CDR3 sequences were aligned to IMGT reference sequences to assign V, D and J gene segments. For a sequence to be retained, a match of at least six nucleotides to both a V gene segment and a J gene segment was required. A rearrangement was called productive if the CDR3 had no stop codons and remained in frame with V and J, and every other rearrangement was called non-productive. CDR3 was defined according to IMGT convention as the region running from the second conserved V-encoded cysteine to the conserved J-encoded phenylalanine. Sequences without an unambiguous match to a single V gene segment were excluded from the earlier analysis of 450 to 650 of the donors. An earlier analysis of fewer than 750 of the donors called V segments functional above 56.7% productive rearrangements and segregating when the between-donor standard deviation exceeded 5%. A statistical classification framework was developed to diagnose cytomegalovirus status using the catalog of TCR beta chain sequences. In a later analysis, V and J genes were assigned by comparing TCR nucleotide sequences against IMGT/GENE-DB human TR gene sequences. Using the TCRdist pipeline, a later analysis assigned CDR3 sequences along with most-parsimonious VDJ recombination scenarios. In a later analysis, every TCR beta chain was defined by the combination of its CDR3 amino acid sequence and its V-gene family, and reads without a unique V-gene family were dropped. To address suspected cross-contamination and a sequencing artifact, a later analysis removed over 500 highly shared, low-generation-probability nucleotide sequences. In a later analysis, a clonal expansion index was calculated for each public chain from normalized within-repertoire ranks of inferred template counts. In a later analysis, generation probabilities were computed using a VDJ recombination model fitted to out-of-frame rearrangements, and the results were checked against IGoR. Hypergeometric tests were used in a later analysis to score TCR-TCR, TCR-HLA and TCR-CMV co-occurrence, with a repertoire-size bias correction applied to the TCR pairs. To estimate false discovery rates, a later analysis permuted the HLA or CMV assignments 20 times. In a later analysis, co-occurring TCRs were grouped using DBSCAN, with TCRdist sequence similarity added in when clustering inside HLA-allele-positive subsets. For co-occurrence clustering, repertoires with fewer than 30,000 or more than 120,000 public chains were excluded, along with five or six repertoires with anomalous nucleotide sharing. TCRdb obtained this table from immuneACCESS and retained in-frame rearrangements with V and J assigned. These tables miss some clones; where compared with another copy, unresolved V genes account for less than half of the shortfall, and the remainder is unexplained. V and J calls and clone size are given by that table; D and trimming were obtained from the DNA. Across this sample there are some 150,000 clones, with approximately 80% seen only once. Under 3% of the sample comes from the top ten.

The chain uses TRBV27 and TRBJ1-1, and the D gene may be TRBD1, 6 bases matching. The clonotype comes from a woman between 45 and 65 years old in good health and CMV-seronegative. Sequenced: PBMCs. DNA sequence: TGTGCCAGCAGTTTACGGGTCAACAGGGCGGACACTGAAGCTTTCTTT. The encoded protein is CASSLRVNRADTEAFF.